The clone carrying this TCR beta chain came up a few times. From germline, CDR1 is SNHLY and CDR2 FYNNEI. Trimming stripped 6 bases from V and 9 bases from J, with 12 bases between. CDR3 length equals 12 residues. The data belong to a study of cytomegalovirus exposure and HLA in healthy donors. As for the study in general: Across some 400 genotyped donors, roughly 85% landed in the Caucasian-associated ancestry cluster.

Primers for the PCR totalled 60 Vbeta and 13 Jbeta. Data came from immunoSEQ multiplex PCR; TCRdb stores just in-frame clones and leaves some out. The sample consists of about 120,000 clones, 80% of them appearing once. Sequencing input: PBMCs. The gene calls are TRBV2 and TRBJ2-1; D may be TRBD1 (5 bases). The receptor was derived from a female donor in good health and CMV-seropositive. CDR3 nucleotide sequence: TGTGCCAGCAGCCTAGGGGTTGGTGAGCAGTTCTTC. Translated: CASSLGVGEQFF.